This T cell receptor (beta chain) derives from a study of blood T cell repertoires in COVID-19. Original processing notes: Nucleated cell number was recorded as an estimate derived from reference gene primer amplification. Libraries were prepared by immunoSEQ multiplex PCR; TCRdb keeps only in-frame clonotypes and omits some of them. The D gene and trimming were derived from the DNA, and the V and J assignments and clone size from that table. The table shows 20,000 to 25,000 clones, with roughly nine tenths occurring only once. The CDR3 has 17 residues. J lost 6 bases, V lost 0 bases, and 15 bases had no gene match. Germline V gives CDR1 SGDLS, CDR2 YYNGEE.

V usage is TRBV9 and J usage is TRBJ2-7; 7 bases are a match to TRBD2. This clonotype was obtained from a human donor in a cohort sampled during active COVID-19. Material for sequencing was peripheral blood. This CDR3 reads CASSVGPTLAAQSEQYF. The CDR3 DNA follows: TGTGCCAGCAGCGTAGGGCCAACCCTAGCGGCCCAGAGCGAGCAGTACTTC.